Each of the 8 T cell receptor beta chains below was sequenced from the same sample in a study of blood T cell repertoires in COVID-19. Assay used: immunoSEQ multiplex PCR; TCRdb lists only in-frame clones, some missing. The table shows 250,000 or so clones, with over 80% occurring only once. Specimen: PBMCs or T cells enriched from blood (not recorded which). These receptors all stem from a human donor in a cohort exposed to, infected with or recovered from COVID-19 (not recorded which). The donor label of this sample is uncertain.

J is TRBJ1-3 and V is TRBV11-2; 8 bases are a match to TRBD1. The length of the CDR3 is 17 residues. Germline CDR1 reads SGHAT; CDR2 reads FQNNGV. V lost 5 bases, J lost 6 bases, and 15 bases stayed unmatched. CDR3 in DNA: TGTGCCAGCAGCCAAATTAGGGGGAGGACAGGGCCAAACACCATATATTTT. This gives the protein CASSQIRGRTGPNTIYF. The entire variable domain, with the rest obtained from reference TRBV11-2 and TRBJ1-3, is as follows: EAGVAQSPRYKIIEKRQSVAFWCNPISGHATLYWYQQILGQGPKLLIQFQNNGVVDDSQLPKDRFSAERLKGVDSTLKIQPAKLEDSAVYLCASSQIRGRTGPNTIYFGEGSWLTVV.

This chain connects TRBV4-1 to TRBJ1-2; maybe TRBD1 (6 bases). The germline gives CDR1 MGHRA, CDR2 YSYEKL. Trimming left V 3 bases short and J 8 bases short, with 10 bases between. The CDR3 totals 12 residues. This CDR3 is CASSHQGRGYTF. In DNA, the CDR3 is TGCGCCAGCAGCCACCAGGGGAGAGGCTACACCTTC.

The rearrangement links TRBV5-1 to TRBJ1-1; D perhaps matches TRBD1 (5 bases). Germline V gives CDR1 SGHRS, CDR2 YFSETQ. The CDR3 loop spans 16 amino acids. Trimming removed 2 bases at V and 6 bases at J, with 20 bases between. The CDR3 bases are TGCGCCAGCAGCTTCCAGGGATGGGCAAGGCAACCTGAAGCTTTCTTT. This sequence encodes CASSFQGWARQPEAFF.

The chain combines TRBV19 with TRBJ2-2; D call uncertain. The CDR3 spans 12 residues. The germline V and J ends were trimmed by 10 bases and 7 bases, with 13 bases remaining between them. The germline V gene encodes CDR1 LNHDA and CDR2 SQIVND (reference sequence). CDR3 sequence reads: CATAILGGELFF. The CDR3 coding sequence is TGTGCCACCGCAATACTCGGCGGGGAGCTGTTTTTT.

This clone is a singleton in its sample. The V and J genes are TRBV9 and TRBJ2-3; 14 bases fit TRBD2. The CDR3 runs to 22 residues. Per the germline V gene, CDR1 is SGDLS and CDR2 is YYNGEE. V was clipped by 4 bases and J by 0 bases; unmatched bases: 19. This CDR3 reads CASSFLPTGLAGGRVSTDTQYF. CDR3 nucleotides: TGTGCCAGCAGCTTCCTCCCGACCGGACTAGCGGGGGGCCGGGTAAGCACAGATACGCAGTATTTT.

As for this clone: Other DNA sequences within the sample encode an identical CDR3. V is TRBV28 and J is TRBJ1-5, with D maybe TRBD1 (6 bases). This CDR3 has 13 amino acids. Germline V gene sequence: CDR1 MDHEN, CDR2 SYDVKM. With 7 bases removed from V and 1 base from J, the gap between germline ends came to 8 bases. CDR3 in amino acids: CASKGGSNQPQHF. CDR3 DNA sequence: TGTGCCAGCAAGGGGGGGAGCAATCAGCCCCAGCATTTT.

The chain is built from TRBV13 and TRBJ2-7; 10 nucleotides line up with TRBD2. CDR3 size: 19 residues. CDR1 and CDR2 from the germline V gene are PRHDT and FYEKMQ (reference sequence). Trimming at V came to 1 base and at J to 1 base, leaving 13 bases not matched to a gene. The CDR3 is CASSLEGRLAGASSYEQYF. The CDR3, as DNA: TGTGCCAGCAGCTTAGAAGGGAGGCTAGCGGGGGCGAGTTCCTACGAGCAGTACTTC.

The CDR3 loop is CASSLRLAVLYNEQFF. CDR3 nucleotide sequence: TGTGCCAGCAGTCTTCGACTAGCGGTACTCTACAATGAGCAGTTCTTC. This rearrangement joins TRBV5-6 to TRBJ2-1, with 9 bases matching TRBD2. CDR1 is SGHDT and CDR2 is YYEEEE in the germline V gene. The CDR3 is made up of 16 amino acids. V dropped 5 bases and J dropped 3; count of bases not matched to a gene: 9.